These 25 T cell receptor beta chains were all obtained from the same sample, sequenced in a study of T-cell memory formation after mild COVID-19. TCRdb used MiXCR to reprocess the 5' RACE reads, holding one entry per CDR3 protein. The repertoire holds around 530,000 distinct CDR3 sequences, 20% to 25% seen once, with approximately 8.4% in the top ten. Sequenced sample: PBMCs or a T cell subset sorted from them (not recorded which). Every receptor here comes from an adult woman who had mild COVID-19 (a few samples of this study predate the infection). Cell type and time point are not known.

This clonotype was found a few times. V usage is TRBV5-6 and J usage is TRBJ2-2, with D tentatively TRBD1 (5 bases). CDR3 length: 14 amino acids. CDR1 and CDR2 (germline): SGHDT, YYEEEE. Trimming took 5 bases from V and 4 from J, leaving 12 bases between them. The CDR3 is CASSLGHRTGELFF. As DNA, the CDR3 is TGTGCCAGCAGTCTAGGACATCGCACCGGGGAGCTGTTTTTT.

This clonotype was counted only a few times. The chain carries TRBV2 and TRBJ2-1; 7 bases are a match to TRBD2. Unmatched junction bases numbered 9, after V lost 6 bases and J lost 10 bases. CDR3 length: 13 residues. Germline CDR1 reads SNHLY; CDR2 reads FYNNEI. In DNA, the CDR3 is TGTGCCAGCAGCCTGACTAGCCTTAGGGAGCAGTTCTTC. This encodes CASSLTSLREQFF.

The chain links TRBV11-2 to TRBJ1-2; D unclear. V lost 2 bases to trimming and J lost 4 bases, with 8 bases between them. The CDR3 consists of 13 residues. Germline V lookup: CDR1 SGHAT, CDR2 FQNNGV. CDR3 region: CASSLQDGYGYTF. The CDR3 DNA follows: TGTGCCAGCAGCTTACAGGACGGCTATGGCTACACCTTC.

This clonotype was counted many times. V is TRBV12-3 or TRBV12-4 and J is TRBJ2-7; TRBD2 might be the D (5 bases). V lost 6 bases and J lost 6, with 12 bases in between. This CDR3 is built from 12 residues. The CDR3 is CASRPTSGEQYF. The CDR3 DNA follows: TGTGCCAGCAGGCCCACTAGTGGCGAGCAGTACTTC.

The chain couples TRBV7-2 to TRBJ2-3; no clear D. The CDR3 contains 14 residues. The V gene's germline CDR1 is SGHTA and CDR2 FQGNSA. Trimming removed 5 bases at V and 0 bases at J, with 9 bases between. The CDR3 nucleotides are TGTGCCAGCAGCGCACTGGCAAGCACAGATACGCAGTATTTT. Amino acid sequence: CASSALASTDTQYF.

The chain recombines TRBV7-2 with TRBJ2-4; the D gene is possibly TRBD2 (6 bases). Germline CDR1 SGHTA, CDR2 FQGNSA. With 5 bases removed from V and 0 bases from J, the gap between germline ends came to 17 bases. The CDR3 runs to 17 residues. The CDR3 DNA reads TGTGCCAGCAGCCCACGAGGTGGGGGACTAGCCAAAAACATTCAGTACTTC. Translation: CASSPRGGGLAKNIQYF.

This clonotype was observed a handful of times. V is TRBV5-8 and J is TRBJ1-2; 11 nucleotides line up with TRBD1. In germline, CDR1 is SGHTS, CDR2 YDEGEE. V lost 4 bases, J lost 8 bases, and 7 bases stayed unmatched. The CDR3 totals 14 residues. Written as DNA, the CDR3 is TGTGCCAGCAGCGGTGGGACAGGGGGATGGGGCTACACCTTC. Protein product: CASSGGTGGWGYTF.

This clonotype was observed a handful of times. V gene TRBV18 combines with J gene TRBJ1-5; 9 bases align to TRBD1. The junction had 8 bases not matched to a gene; V was cut back by 3 bases and J by 2 bases. CDR1 and CDR2 from the germline V gene are KGHSH and LQKENI. The CDR3 totals 17 residues. CDR3 sequence reads: CASSPGTGRIGNQPQHF. CDR3 DNA: TGTGCCAGCTCACCCGGGACAGGGAGGATTGGCAATCAGCCCCAGCATTTT.

This clonotype was observed many times. The chain is built from TRBV4-2 and TRBJ2-7, with D possibly matching TRBD1 (6 bases). The CDR3 extends over 14 amino acids. Germline CDR1 LGHNA, CDR2 YNFKEQ. V shed 0 bases and J shed 4 bases, with 10 bases lying between them. CDR3 in DNA: TGTGCCAGCAGCCAAGATCTGAGGGGGTACGAGCAGTACTTC. Translating it yields CASSQDLRGYEQYF.

This rearrangement joins TRBV7-9 to TRBJ2-5, with 8 nucleotides matching TRBD1. V gave up 5 bases and J gave up 3 bases; unmatched junction bases: 14. There are 17 residues in the CDR3. CDR1 is SEHNR, CDR2 FQNEAQ, per germline (reference sequence). CDR3 sequence: CASSQTIHDRGEETQYF. The DNA of the CDR3 is TGTGCCAGCAGCCAGACTATTCATGACAGGGGCGAAGAGACCCAGTACTTC.

A few counts support this clonotype. The chain employs TRBV5-6 and TRBJ2-5; maybe TRBD1 (6 bases). The CDR3 consists of 14 residues. V lost 5 bases and J 5 bases, leaving 16 bases between the germline ends. The germline CDR1 and CDR2 sequences are SGHDT and YYEEEE. CDR3 nucleotide sequence: TGTGCCAGCAGGGCAGGGGCGGGTCGGGAGACCCAGTACTTC. Translation: CASRAGAGRETQYF.

The chain recombines TRBV29-1 with TRBJ1-2, with 10 bases that match TRBD1. Germline V gene data show CDR1 as SQVTM and CDR2 as ANQGSEA. This CDR3 is built from 12 residues. The V gene end was trimmed by 7 bases and the J gene end by 6 bases; junction bases not matched to a gene: 5. The CDR3 coding sequence is TGCAGCGCGGTGGGACAGGGGAATGGCTACACCTTC. This translates into CSAVGQGNGYTF.

The rearrangement links TRBV6-5 to TRBJ1-1, with TRBD1 matching 7 bases. Germline values: CDR1 MNHEY, CDR2 SVGAGI. V lost 3 bases to trimming and J lost 11 bases; unmatched junction nucleotides: 9. The CDR3 is 13 amino acids. Written as DNA, the CDR3 is TGTGCCAGCAGTTATGTTACAGGGGTGGCCGCTTTCTTT. Translating it yields CASSYVTGVAAFF.

A few counts support this clonotype. This chain joins TRBV27 and TRBJ1-2; D ambiguous. Trimming left V 8 bases short and J 8 bases short, with 18 bases between. Germline V CDR1 and CDR2: MNHEY, SMNVEV (reference sequence). The CDR3 runs 13 residues. The CDR3 spells CASAFRQQRGYTF. In DNA form, the CDR3 reads TGTGCCAGCGCCTTCCGGCAACAGAGGGGCTACACCTTC.

The sample holds one count of this clonotype. The chain links TRBV18 to TRBJ1-2; possible D gene TRBD1, 6 bases. V lost 0 bases, J lost 3 bases, and 8 bases lay in between. The CDR3 length is 14 residues. CDR1 and CDR2 from the germline V gene are KGHSH and LQKENI. The CDR3 bases are TGTGCCAGCTCACCACCGGCAGGGGACTATGGCTACACCTTC. Encoded protein: CASSPPAGDYGYTF.

This clonotype has only one observation. V is TRBV19 and J is TRBJ1-2; tentative D call: TRBD1 (5 bases). V was shortened by 3 bases and J by 3 bases, with 11 bases between the two germline ends. Germline V lookup: CDR1 LNHDA, CDR2 SQIVND (reference sequence). The CDR3 runs to 14 residues. The CDR3 nucleotides are TGTGCCAGTAGTATTCTGGGGGGGTACTATGGCTACACCTTC. This encodes CASSILGGYYGYTF.

The CDR3 DNA follows: TGTGCTAGTCAACCACAGGGGGCTCGGAACAATGAGCAGTTCTTC. Its protein product is CASQPQGARNNEQFF. This chain uses TRBV12-5 with TRBJ2-1, with 9 bases fitting TRBD1. The CDR3 is 15 residues long. Germline V gene lookup returns CDR1 LGHNT and CDR2 FRNRAP. V lost 8 bases, J lost 5 bases, and 10 bases stayed unmatched.

This clonotype was picked up a small number of times. The V call is TRBV20-1, the J call TRBJ2-7, with 13 bases matching TRBD2. J lost 7 bases, V lost 0 bases, and 12 bases had no gene match. The CDR3 runs to 17 residues. Germline V lookup: CDR1 DFQATT, CDR2 SNEGSKA (reference sequence). Here the CDR3 DNA reads TGCAGTGCTAGAGATGCGGGGATAGGGACTAGCGGGACGGAGCAGTACTTC. This sequence encodes CSARDAGIGTSGTEQYF.

This clonotype came up a few times. Here the CDR3 reads CASSPGGWGGSNEQFF. The CDR3 nucleotides are TGTGCCAGCAGCCCGGGCGGTTGGGGAGGTTCCAATGAGCAGTTCTTC. The rearrangement joins TRBV7-2 to TRBJ2-1, with D possibly being TRBD2 (6 bases). The V end lost 5 bases, the J end lost 6 bases, and 20 bases lay between the germline ends. The CDR3 is 16 residues long. Germline V gene data show CDR1 as SGHTA and CDR2 as FQGNSA.

The sample holds a few counts of this clonotype. The V call is TRBV5-1, the J call TRBJ1-1, with 9 bases identical to TRBD1. The CDR3 is 14 residues long. Per the germline V gene, CDR1 is SGHRS and CDR2 is YFSETQ. Trimming took 4 bases from V and 5 from J; bases not matched to a gene: 6. CDR3 in DNA: TGCGCCAGCAGCGGAGGGACAGGGAAGACTGAAGCTTTCTTT. Its protein is CASSGGTGKTEAFF.

This clonotype was seen a handful of times. The chain employs TRBV4-3 and TRBJ1-1; 11 bases fit TRBD1. Looked up from germline, CDR1 is LGHNA and CDR2 is YSLEER. The ends lost 5 bases at V and 4 bases at J; junction bases unmatched: 6. This CDR3 has 15 amino acids. This chain's CDR3 is CASSAGTGGFTEAFF. CDR3 coding DNA: TGCGCCAGCAGCGCCGGGACAGGGGGTTTCACTGAAGCTTTCTTT.

The rearrangement joins TRBV6-5 to TRBJ1-2; no definite D call. V lost 6 bases and J 4 bases, leaving 15 bases between the germline ends. This CDR3 is 14 amino acids long. CDR1 is MNHEY and CDR2 is SVGAGI in the germline V gene. The CDR3 loop is CASRTNMWAYGYTF. As DNA, the CDR3 is TGTGCCAGCAGAACCAACATGTGGGCCTATGGCTACACCTTC.

The rearrangement joins TRBV10-3 to TRBJ2-5, with D unclear. From germline, CDR1 is ENHRY and CDR2 SYGVKD. The germline V and J ends were trimmed by 5 bases and 4 bases, with 11 bases remaining between them. The CDR3 is made up of 13 amino acids. CDR3 DNA sequence: TGTGCCATCAGTCCTCCAATGGGAGAGACCCAGTACTTC. Its translation: CAISPPMGETQYF.

This clonotype was observed a handful of times. The chain couples TRBV4-3 to TRBJ2-7, with 10 bases matching TRBD1. Germline V gene data show CDR1 as LGHNA and CDR2 as YSLEER. V trimming: 2 bases; J trimming: 2 bases; junction bases outside the gene matches: 3. The CDR3 covers 15 residues. The DNA of the CDR3 is TGCGCCAGCAGCCAACTGGGACAGGGGCCCTACGAGCAGTACTTC. It codes for CASSQLGQGPYEQYF.

This clonotype has just a few counts. The chain recombines TRBV10-3 with TRBJ1-6; 8 nucleotides match TRBD1. With 6 bases clipped from V and 5 bases from J, the junction kept 6 bases outside the gene matches. Germline V gene data show CDR1 as ENHRY and CDR2 as SYGVKD. The CDR3 contains 15 residues. CDR3 DNA sequence: TGTGCCATCAGAGTAGGACAGGGTGATAATTCACCCCTCCACTTT. Protein product: CAIRVGQGDNSPLHF.